Sequencing of this T cell receptor (beta chain) was carried out in a study of post-analysis software for immune sequencing data. Broader study findings: Patients with multiple sclerosis recorded significantly lower normalized Chao1 diversity than controls, the study found. In patients, four to six TRBV segments were more frequent than in controls, with TRBV5-6, TRBV5-1 and TRBV20-1 among them. With F measure, samples from one preparation batch clustered together strongly.

Unique-molecular-identifier-tagged TCR beta cDNA libraries were used. TCRdb independently ran MiXCR on the PCR reads; one entry per CDR3 protein. The data hold about 820,000 distinct CDR3 sequences, with roughly 58% observed a single time. The table lists this clonotype with a few counts. The antigen is not known. The CDR3 spans 12 residues. The V and J ends lost 4 bases and 8 bases respectively, with 12 bases between them. CDR1 SQVTM and CDR2 ANQGSEA come from the germline V gene. Sample: blood. The chain couples TRBV29-1 to TRBJ2-1; D perhaps matches TRBD2 (5 bases). The receptor was isolated from a girl aged 10-17 years with multiple sclerosis. CDR3 sequence (DNA): TGCAGCGTTGGCCGGGGTCTTCATGAGCAGTTCTTC. Translated, it gives CSVGRGLHEQFF.